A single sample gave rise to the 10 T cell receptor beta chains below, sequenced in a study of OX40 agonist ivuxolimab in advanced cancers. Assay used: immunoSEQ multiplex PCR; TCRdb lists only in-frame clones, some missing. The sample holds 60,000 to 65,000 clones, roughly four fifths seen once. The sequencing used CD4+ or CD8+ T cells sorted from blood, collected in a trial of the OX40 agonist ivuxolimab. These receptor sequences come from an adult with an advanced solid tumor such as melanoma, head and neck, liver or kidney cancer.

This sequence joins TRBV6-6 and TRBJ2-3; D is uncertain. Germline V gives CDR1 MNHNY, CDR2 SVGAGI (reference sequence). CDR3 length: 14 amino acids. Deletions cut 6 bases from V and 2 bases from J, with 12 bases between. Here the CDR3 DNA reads TGTGCCAGCAGCAGAACTAAAACCACAGATACGCAGTATTTT. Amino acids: CASSRTKTTDTQYF.

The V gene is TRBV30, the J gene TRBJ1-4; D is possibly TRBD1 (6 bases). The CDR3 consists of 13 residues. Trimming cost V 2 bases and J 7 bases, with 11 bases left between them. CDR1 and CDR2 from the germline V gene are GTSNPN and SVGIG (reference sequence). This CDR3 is CAWSSGGGEKLFF. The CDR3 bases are TGTGCCTGGAGTTCCGGGGGCGGTGAAAAACTGTTTTTT.

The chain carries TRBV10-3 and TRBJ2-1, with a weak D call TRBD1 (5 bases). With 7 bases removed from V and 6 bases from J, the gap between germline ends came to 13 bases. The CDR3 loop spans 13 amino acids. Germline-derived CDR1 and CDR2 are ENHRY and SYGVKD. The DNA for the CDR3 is TGTGCCATCACCGGCGACAGTCCCAATGAGCAGTTCTTC. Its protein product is CAITGDSPNEQFF.

CDR3 in amino acids: CASRTDRGPSYEQYF. The CDR3 DNA reads as TGCGCCAGCAGAACAGACAGGGGCCCCTCCTACGAGCAGTACTTC. The J gene is TRBJ2-5, the V gene TRBV5-1; 8 bases match TRBD1. Matching the DNA end better, TRBJ2-7 makes the J call doubtful. The CDR3 is 15 residues long. CDR1 and CDR2 from the germline V gene are SGHRS and YFSETQ.

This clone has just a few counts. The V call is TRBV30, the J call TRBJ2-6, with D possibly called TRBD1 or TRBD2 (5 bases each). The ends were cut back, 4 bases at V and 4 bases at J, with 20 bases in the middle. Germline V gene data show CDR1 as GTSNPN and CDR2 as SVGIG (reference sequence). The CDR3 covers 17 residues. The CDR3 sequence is CAWNRDVLRSGANVLTF. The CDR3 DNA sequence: TGTGCCTGGAACCGGGACGTCCTTAGGTCCGGGGCCAACGTCCTGACTTTC.

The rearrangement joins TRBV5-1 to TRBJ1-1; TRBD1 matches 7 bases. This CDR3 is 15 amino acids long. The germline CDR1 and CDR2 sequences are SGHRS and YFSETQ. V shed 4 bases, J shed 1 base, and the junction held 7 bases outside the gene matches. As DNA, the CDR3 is TGCGCCAGCAGCCGCGAAGGGACAGCGAACACTGAAGCTTTCTTT. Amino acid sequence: CASSREGTANTEAFF.

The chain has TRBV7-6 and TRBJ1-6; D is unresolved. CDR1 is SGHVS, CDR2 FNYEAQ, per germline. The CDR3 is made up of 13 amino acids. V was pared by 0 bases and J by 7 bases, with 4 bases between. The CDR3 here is CASSLAQNSPLHF. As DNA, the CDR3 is TGTGCCAGCAGCTTAGCGCAAAATTCACCCCTCCACTTT.

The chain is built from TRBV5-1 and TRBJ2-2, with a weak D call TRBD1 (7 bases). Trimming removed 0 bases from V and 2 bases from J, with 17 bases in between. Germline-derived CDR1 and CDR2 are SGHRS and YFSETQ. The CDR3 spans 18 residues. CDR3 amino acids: CASSLEAAGGLNTGELFF. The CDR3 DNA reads TGCGCCAGCAGCTTGGAGGCGGCAGGGGGACTTAACACCGGGGAGCTGTTTTTT.

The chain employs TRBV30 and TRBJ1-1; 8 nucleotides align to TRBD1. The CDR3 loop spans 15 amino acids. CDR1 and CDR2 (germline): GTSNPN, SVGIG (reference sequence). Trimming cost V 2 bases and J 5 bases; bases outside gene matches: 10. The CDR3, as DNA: TGTGCCTGGAGTCTCCTCGGACAGGGAAGGACTGAAGCTTTCTTT. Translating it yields CAWSLLGQGRTEAFF.

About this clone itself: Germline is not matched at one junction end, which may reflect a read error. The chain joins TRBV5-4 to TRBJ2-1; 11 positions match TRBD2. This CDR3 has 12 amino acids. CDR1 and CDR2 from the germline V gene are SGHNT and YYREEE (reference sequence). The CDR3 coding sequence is TGTGCCAGCAGCTCAACTAGCGGGGGCCGGGTCTTC. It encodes CASSSTSGGRVF.